Included here is one TCR beta chain sequence, with context. This clone was picked up one time. Its binding antigen is unknown. No base quality information exists; no much larger clone differs at one position. Collaborating institutions collected whole blood in K2EDTA tubes following their own protocols. For TCRbeta analysis, collaborators shipped samples as frozen whole blood, isolated PBMCs, or DNA extracted from either of those sample types. This entry comes from a study of blood T cell repertoires in COVID-19 (dated by TCRdb to 2020 to 2021). Study-level background: Samples from collaborators originated in the United States, Italy and Spain and spanned both the acute and convalescent phases of COVID-19. Where HLA class I and class II types were available, the types were taken from metadata supplied by the sample provider, not from assay-based typing. The sample metadata nearly always contained a de-identified subject ID, COVID-19 status, age in years and sex. A freely available public database, intended as a resource for researchers studying the immune response to SARS-CoV-2, is where the repertoires were released. The prospective study material was composed of cDNA or gDNA derived from T cells, B-cell-depleted T cells, or PBMCs. Samples were obtained from the ongoing ImmuneRACE study (first 160 participants) and from over a thousand subjects provided by 6 global collaborators. Subjects who had been exposed to COVID-19, were actively infected with it, or had recovered from it provided the deeply sampled blood TCRbeta repertoires that made up the dataset. The paper as a whole reports these results and caveats: The amount of clinical and demographic metadata varied by source and participant and was provided uncurated.

TCRbeta CDR3 regions were amplified from genomic DNA using the immunoSEQ Assay, a bias-controlled multiplex PCR. Per the original workflow: The number of nucleated cells in each sample was estimated by amplification of reference gene primers within the assay. To quantify the absolute abundance of each unique TCRbeta CDR3 rearrangement, sequence reads were collapsed and filtered. For each sample, productive Simpson clonality was calculated as the square root of Simpson's diversity index across productive rearrangements. TCRdb mirrors the immuneACCESS table, restricted to in-frame sequences. Some clones are absent from its copies; in checked studies, under half trace to an unresolved V gene, and the reason for the others is unknown. V, J and clone size were drawn from that table, and D and trimming were deduced from the DNA. The sample includes 150,000 or so clones, with 70% to 90% observed a single time. The ten most abundant clones make up over 2% of the sample.

Per the germline V gene, MNHEY is the CDR1 and SVGAGI is the CDR2. The CDR3 runs 13 residues from the cysteine to the phenylalanine. Here the CDR3 DNA is all that survives: 39 bases in frame from base 1. Trimmed from V: 5 bases; trimmed from J: 2 bases; junction bases lacking a gene match: 2. The TCR was taken from a woman in her seventies with acute or convalescent COVID-19. The chain uses TRBV6-5 and TRBJ1-2, with TRBD1 identical over 7 junction bases. The specimen was peripheral blood. The bases read TGTGCCAGCAGTCAACAGGGGAACTATGGCTACACCTTC. This codes for CASSQQGNYGYTF.